The 13 T cell receptor beta chains below all came from one sample that was sequenced in a study of cytomegalovirus exposure and HLA in healthy donors. PCR primers comprised 60 Vbeta and 13 Jbeta primers. Libraries were prepared by immunoSEQ multiplex PCR; TCRdb keeps only in-frame clonotypes and omits some of them. The sample includes approximately 220,000 clones, 76% of them seen just once. Sequenced material: PBMCs. The receptors here all came from a man aged 18 to 35 in good health and CMV-seronegative.

Points on this clone: One end of the junction is discordant with germline, which a read error may explain. This sequence joins TRBV10-1 and TRBJ2-5; 7 bases map to TRBD1. The CDR3 totals 14 residues. Germline V gene sequence: CDR1 WNHNN, CDR2 SYGVQD (reference sequence). The CDR3, as DNA: TGCGCCAGCAGCCCCGGGACAGAGCAAGAGACCCTGTACTTC. As protein: CASSPGTEQETLYF.

Concerning this clone itself: Mismatch with germline at one junction end may stem from a read error. The chain combines TRBV7-7 with TRBJ2-5, with TRBD2 as a possible D gene (6 bases). The CDR3 totals 15 residues. CDR1 and CDR2 from the germline V gene are SSHAT and FNYEAQ (reference sequence). CDR3 protein: CASSRSVGGQETQYF. CDR3 nucleotides: TGTGCTAGCAGCCGGTCGGTGGGGGGACAAGAGACCCAGTACTTC.

This clone was counted a single time. The rearrangement joins TRBV1 to TRBJ1-3. TRBV1 is given as a pseudogene. CDR3 length equals 18 residues. The CDR3 region has the DNA TGCACCAGCAGCCAAGATCGGAGAGGACTGAGCTCTGGAAACACCATATATTTT. Residues: CTSSQDRRGLSSGNTIYF.

This clone occurred a few times. The chain couples TRBV30 to TRBJ2-1, with TRBD2 matching 11 bases. Trimming at V came to 0 bases and at J to 0 bases, leaving 10 bases not matched to a gene. The CDR3 sequence is 19 residues long. CDR1 is GTSNPN and CDR2 is SVGIG in the germline V gene (reference sequence). The CDR3 DNA reads as TGTGCCTGGAGTGTAGGTCGGCTAGCGGGAGGAAGCTCCTACAATGAGCAGTTCTTC. Its translation: CAWSVGRLAGGSSYNEQFF.

This chain links TRBV5-1 with TRBJ2-1; D call uncertain. CDR1 and CDR2 (germline): SGHRS, YFSETQ. Trimming took 0 bases from V and 10 from J, leaving 11 bases between them. The CDR3 is made up of 13 amino acids. The CDR3: CASSLAPGEEQFF. CDR3 in DNA: TGCGCCAGCAGCTTGGCCCCCGGAGAAGAGCAGTTCTTC.

V usage is TRBV18 and J usage is TRBJ1-5; possibly TRBD1 for D (5 bases). V lost 3 bases and J lost 4, with 7 bases in between. This CDR3 is 13 amino acids long. Germline-derived CDR1 and CDR2 are KGHSH and LQKENI. As DNA, the CDR3 is TGTGCCAGCTCACCGACAGAAAATCAGCCCCAGCATTTT. This encodes CASSPTENQPQHF.

This clone was seen more than once but under ten times. The rearrangement uses TRBV10-3 and TRBJ2-7; TRBD2 might be the D (6 bases). The CDR3 is made up of 15 amino acids. The ends were cut back, 6 bases at V and 2 bases at J, with 17 bases in the middle. CDR1 ENHRY and CDR2 SYGVKD come from the germline V gene. The DNA of the CDR3 is TGTGCCATCAGGGGGAACTCGCGGGGCCCCTACGAGCAGTACTTC. Protein: CAIRGNSRGPYEQYF.

The CDR3 is CASSQASNTEAFF. Here the CDR3 DNA reads TGCGCCAGCAGCCAAGCGTCGAACACTGAAGCTTTCTTT. This chain links TRBV4-1 with TRBJ1-1, with unresolved D. Trimming removed 1 base from V and 1 base from J, with 4 bases in between. The germline V gene encodes CDR1 MGHRA and CDR2 YSYEKL. The CDR3 has 13 amino acids.

The CDR3 DNA reads TGTGCCAGCAGTTTAGGAGGGAACATTCAGTACTTC. Encoded protein: CASSLGGNIQYF. The gene calls are TRBV28 and TRBJ2-4; weak D call: TRBD2 (6 bases). Germline assignment: CDR1 MDHEN and CDR2 SYDVKM. This CDR3 is 12 amino acids long. Deletions cut 2 bases from V and 7 bases from J, with 6 bases between.

The V and J genes are TRBV7-6 and TRBJ2-7; 8 bases are shared with TRBD2. This CDR3 has 15 residues. Trimming took 3 bases from V and 4 from J; bases not matched to a gene: 8. Germline V gene sequence: CDR1 SGHVS, CDR2 FNYEAQ. The CDR3 spells CASSFGTSGHYEQYF. CDR3 bases: TGTGCCAGCAGCTTCGGTACTAGCGGTCATTACGAGCAGTACTTC.

This clone was recorded a few times. The chain carries TRBV12-5 and TRBJ2-1; 12 positions agree with TRBD2. J lost 4 bases, V lost 7 bases, and 5 bases had no gene match. Germline V gives CDR1 LGHNT, CDR2 FRNRAP. CDR3 length: 15 amino acids. This CDR3 is CASADTSGRYNEQFF. Here the CDR3 DNA reads TGTGCTAGTGCTGACACTAGCGGGAGGTACAATGAGCAGTTCTTC.

V and J are TRBV7-3 and TRBJ2-2; D gene uncertain. The CDR3 length is 13 residues. Between the trimmed V and J ends, which lost 5 bases and 2 bases, there was a span of 6 bases. Germline loops: CDR1 SGHTA, CDR2 FQGTGA. The CDR3 DNA reads TGTGCCAGCAGCCTTAAAAACACCGGGGAGCTGTTTTTT. Its protein is CASSLKNTGELFF. Based on the CDR3 plus reference TRBV7-3 and TRBJ2-2, the full variable domain is GAGVSQTPSNKVTEKGKYVELRCDPISGHTALYWYRQSLGQGPEFLIYFQGTGAADDSGLPNDRFFAVRPEGSVSTLKIQRTERGDSAVYLCASSLKNTGELFFGEGSRLTVL.

Only a few counts were recorded for this clone. The chain links TRBV11-2 to TRBJ2-5, with D possibly TRBD1 on 5 matching bases. This CDR3 is 15 amino acids long. V lost 1 base and J 5 bases, leaving 14 bases between the germline ends. Looked up from germline, CDR1 is SGHAT and CDR2 is FQNNGV. CDR3 sequence reads: CASSLGGLRLETQYF. The CDR3 nucleotides are TGTGCCAGCAGCTTAGGGGGCCTGAGGTTGGAGACCCAGTACTTC.